One T cell receptor beta chain is described in this entry. J lost 6 bases, V lost 2 bases, and 8 bases had no gene match. The CDR3 totals 15 residues. Looked up from germline, CDR1 is DFQATT and CDR2 is SNEGSKA (reference sequence). TCRdb re-called the RT-PCR reads through MiXCR, storing one row per CDR3 protein. The sample lists almost 700,000 distinct CDR3 sequences, over 12% occurring once. The receptor was derived from a female donor in good health, serving as a healthy control. The sequenced material came from memory CD4+ T cells from blood. The J gene is TRBJ2-7, the V gene TRBV20-1; TRBD2 matches at 12 bases. This CDR3 is CSARNPTSGSPEQYF. DNA of the CDR3: TGCAGTGCTAGAAACCCGACTAGCGGGAGCCCCGAGCAGTACTTC.